Below are 21 T cell receptor beta chains sequenced from a single sample in a study of early stage breast cancer tumors. The repertoire was sequenced with immunoSEQ multiplex PCR; TCRdb's copy has only in-frame clones and lacks some. The table shows approximately 7,400 clones, with around 62% occurring only once. The sequencing sample was made of breast tumor tissue. The receptors derive from a person aged 65 to 85 with breast cancer.

By share of the sample, this clone is medium-sized. This chain links TRBV28 with TRBJ1-1; 7 bases fit TRBD1. CDR1 and CDR2 from the germline V gene are MDHEN and SYDVKM. The CDR3 extends over 15 amino acids. V dropped 6 bases and J dropped 4; count of bases not matched to a gene: 11. CDR3 DNA sequence: TGTGCCAGCAGCACCTCTACAGACAGGGTCACTGAAGCTTTCTTT. It encodes CASSTSTDRVTEAFF.

Only a few counts were recorded for this clone. The V and J genes are TRBV7-9 and TRBJ2-7; 7 bases are shared with TRBD1. Germline assignment: CDR1 SEHNR and CDR2 FQNEAQ (reference sequence). The length of the CDR3 is 15 residues. V trimming: 0 bases; J trimming: 5 bases; junction bases outside the gene matches: 7. The CDR3 coding sequence is TGTGCCAGCAGCTTAGCCCGGGACAGAGTCCACGAGCAGTACTTC. It yields the protein CASSLARDRVHEQYF.

The genes are TRBV7-2 and TRBJ1-3, with no clear D. V dropped 1 base and J dropped 0 bases, with 10 bases sitting between them. The CDR3 length is 16 residues. Germline V gene sequence: CDR1 SGHTA, CDR2 FQGNSA. CDR3 region: CASSLVPANSGNTIYF. DNA for the CDR3: TGTGCCAGCAGCTTAGTACCAGCGAACTCTGGAAACACCATATATTTT.

This chain links TRBV5-1 with TRBJ2-5, with D possibly TRBD1 on 5 matching bases. The J call may be wrong; the DNA end is better matched by TRBJ2-7. The germline gives CDR1 SGHRS, CDR2 YFSETQ. There are 13 residues in the CDR3. DNA for the CDR3: TGCGCCAGCAGCTTGGAGGGGTTGTACGAGCAGTACTTC. It codes for CASSLEGLYEQYF.

V gene TRBV27 combines with J gene TRBJ1-1; TRBD1 matches 9 bases. The germline V gene has CDR1 MNHEY and CDR2 SMNVEV (reference sequence). V dropped 8 bases and J dropped 4; count of bases not matched to a gene: 5. The CDR3 contains 13 residues. The DNA of the CDR3 is TGTGCCAGCTCCCTGGACAGGGGCACTGAAGCTTTCTTT. Its protein product is CASSLDRGTEAFF.

V is TRBV4-3 and J is TRBJ1-1; D gene uncertain. From germline, CDR1 is LGHNA and CDR2 YSLEER. Trimming removed 0 bases at V and 2 bases at J, with 10 bases between. The CDR3 sequence is 15 residues long. The CDR3 here is CASSQDRGINTEAFF. The CDR3, as DNA: TGCGCCAGCAGCCAAGATCGCGGAATTAACACTGAAGCTTTCTTT.

J is TRBJ1-1 and V is TRBV30, with D unclear. Germline loops: CDR1 GTSNPN, CDR2 SVGIG (reference sequence). This CDR3 comprises 13 residues. Trimming shortened V by 7 bases and J by 6 bases, and 18 bases separated the two germline ends. In DNA, the CDR3 is TGTGCCTCGAAACCGCCGGGAATATCTGAAGCTTTCTTT. Encoded protein: CASKPPGISEAFF. The variable domain in full, completed from reference TRBV30 and TRBJ1-1, reads SQTIHQWPATLVQPVGSPLSLECTVEGTSNPNLYWYRQAAGRGLQLLFYSVGIGQISSEVPQNLSASRPQDRQFILSSKKLLLSDSGFYLCASKPPGISEAFFGQGTRLTVV.

The J gene is TRBJ2-2, the V gene TRBV19, with a weak D call TRBD2 (6 bases). The germline V gene encodes CDR1 LNHDA and CDR2 SQIVND (reference sequence). V lost 3 bases and J lost 2, with 10 bases in between. This CDR3 is built from 15 residues. The CDR3 coding sequence is TGTGCCAGTAGTATCCCGGGGGTCAACACCGGGGAGCTGTTTTTT. This codes for CASSIPGVNTGELFF. The complete variable domain, with remaining parts taken from reference TRBV19 and TRBJ2-2, reads DGGITQSPKYLFRKEGQNVTLSCEQNLNHDAMYWYRQDPGQGLRLIYYSQIVNDFQKGDIAEGYSVSREKKESFPLTVTSAQKNPTAFYLCASSIPGVNTGELFFGEGSRLTVL.

This chain uses TRBV7-2 with TRBJ2-7, with TRBD1 matching 8 bases. The CDR3 is made up of 15 amino acids. CDR1 SGHTA and CDR2 FQGNSA come from the germline V gene. Trimming took 5 bases from V and 1 from J; bases not matched to a gene: 7. The CDR3 sequence is CASSPTDRGSYEQYF. CDR3 bases: TGTGCCAGCAGCCCCACCGACAGGGGATCCTACGAGCAGTACTTC.

V and J are TRBV28 and TRBJ2-3; 7 bases are a match to TRBD1. Germline V CDR1 and CDR2: MDHEN, SYDVKM. The V and J ends lost 3 bases and 0 bases, in that order; junction bases with no gene match: 3. The CDR3 runs 15 residues. DNA for the CDR3: TGTGCCAGCAGTTTGGGACAGAAAAGCACAGATACGCAGTATTTT. Residues: CASSLGQKSTDTQYF.

By its share, this clone is large (0.1 to 1%). V usage is TRBV5-6 and J usage is TRBJ2-7, with 12 bases matching TRBD2. Trimming took 3 bases from V and 6 from J; bases not matched to a gene: 4. CDR3 size: 14 residues. Germline V gene sequence: CDR1 SGHDT, CDR2 YYEEEE. The CDR3, as DNA: TGTGCCAGCAGCTCGGGACTAGCGGGTATCGAGCAGTACTTC. Protein product: CASSSGLAGIEQYF.

The CDR3 protein is CASSLPGQAKETQYF. Here the CDR3 DNA reads TGTGCCAGCAGTCTCCCGGGACAGGCTAAAGAGACCCAGTACTTC. The chain carries TRBV28 and TRBJ2-5; 8 positions agree with TRBD1. After removal of 5 bases from V and 3 bases from J, the junction contained 8 bases not matched to a gene. The CDR3 extends over 15 amino acids. Germline CDR1 MDHEN, CDR2 SYDVKM.

V usage is TRBV30 and J usage is TRBJ2-5; D is possibly TRBD1 (5 bases). The CDR3 loop spans 15 amino acids. Germline loops: CDR1 GTSNPN, CDR2 SVGIG (reference sequence). The V gene lost 2 bases and the J gene lost 5 bases, with 18 bases spanning the gap. CDR3 nucleotide sequence: TGTGCCTGGAGTCCAACTTCGACAGTTAGCGAGACCCAGTACTTC. Translated: CAWSPTSTVSETQYF.

This chain uses TRBV2 with TRBJ2-7, with 8 nucleotides matching TRBD2. V lost 0 bases and J lost 2; bases outside the gene matches: 9. Germline assignment: CDR1 SNHLY and CDR2 FYNNEI. This CDR3 has 17 residues. CDR3 in amino acids: CASSEAWRGDSTYEQYF. The DNA for the CDR3 is TGTGCCAGCAGTGAAGCCTGGCGGGGGGACTCTACCTACGAGCAGTACTTC.

The chain couples TRBV6-6 to TRBJ1-6, with 7 nucleotides matching TRBD1. CDR1 is MNHNY, CDR2 SVGAGI, per germline (reference sequence). Trimming at V came to 6 bases and at J to 7 bases, leaving 6 bases not matched to a gene. The CDR3 spans 14 residues. As DNA, the CDR3 is TGTGCCAGCAGGCCCGGGACAGTGAATTCACCCCTCCACTTT. This sequence encodes CASRPGTVNSPLHF.

The chain has TRBV9 and TRBJ2-5; no clear D. The DNA end is a closer match to TRBJ2-7, so the J assignment may be wrong. The germline V gene has CDR1 SGDLS and CDR2 YYNGEE. The CDR3 sequence is 14 residues long. CDR3 in amino acids: CASSSPGEAYEQYF. The CDR3 DNA reads as TGTGCCAGCAGCTCCCCCGGTGAGGCCTACGAGCAGTACTTC.

The rearrangement joins TRBV28 to TRBJ1-1; D is uncertain. The CDR3 length is 13 residues. Germline lookup yields CDR1 MDHEN and CDR2 SYDVKM. Deletions cut 5 bases from V and 4 bases from J, with 11 bases between. This CDR3 is CASSPPTRTEAFF. CDR3 sequence (DNA): TGTGCCAGCAGTCCTCCGACTCGCACTGAAGCTTTCTTT. Using reference TRBV28 and TRBJ1-1 for the parts outside the CDR3, the full variable domain is DVKVTQSSRYLVKRTGEKVFLECVQDMDHENMFWYRQDPGLGLRLIYFSYDVKMKEKGDIPEGYSVSREKKERFSLILESASTNQTSMYLCASSPPTRTEAFFGQGTRLTVV.

In its sample, this clone was seen once. The chain recombines TRBV6-5 with TRBJ1-3, with D unresolved. Germline V gene sequence: CDR1 MNHEY, CDR2 SVGAGI. The ends were cut back, 6 bases at V and 3 bases at J, with 15 bases in the middle. This CDR3 comprises 15 residues. The CDR3 sequence: CASRFEGVGGNTIYF. The CDR3 DNA is TGTGCCAGCAGATTTGAGGGAGTCGGTGGAAACACCATATATTTT.

The chain joins TRBV9 to TRBJ1-4; 11 bases align to TRBD1. This CDR3 has 16 amino acids. The V and J ends lost 1 base and 8 bases, in that order; junction bases with no gene match: 7. Germline values: CDR1 SGDLS, CDR2 YYNGEE. The CDR3 protein is CASSVNWGQGGEKLFF. For the CDR3, the DNA is TGTGCCAGCAGCGTAAATTGGGGACAGGGGGGAGAAAAACTGTTTTTT.

The rearrangement joins TRBV10-3 to TRBJ2-3; perhaps TRBD2 as D (7 bases). Trimming took 10 bases from V and 3 from J, leaving 11 bases between them. Germline CDR1 is ENHRY and CDR2 is SYGVKD. This CDR3 is built from 12 residues. The CDR3 region has the DNA TGTGCCACCGGGGGGCAGACAGATACGCAGTATTTT. This codes for CATGGQTDTQYF.

J is TRBJ2-5 and V is TRBV15; possible D gene TRBD2, 5 bases. CDR1 and CDR2 from the germline V gene are LNHNV and YYDKDF (reference sequence). This CDR3 has 14 amino acids. The ends were cut back, 0 bases at V and 2 bases at J, with 7 bases in the middle. The DNA of the CDR3 is TGTGCCACCAGCAGAGAGGGAGCTCAAGAGACCCAGTACTTC. Protein sequence: CATSREGAQETQYF.